The 18 T cell receptor beta chains presented below share a single source sample, sequenced in a study of cytomegalovirus exposure and HLA in healthy donors. Repertoires were generated with immunoSEQ multiplex PCR, while TCRdb's copy carries only in-frame clones and drops some. The sample consists of under 400,000 clones, roughly 88% of them appearing once. The sequenced material came from PBMCs. The source of these receptors is a young woman in good health and CMV-seronegative.

The rearrangement links TRBV7-8 to TRBJ2-7; tentative D call: TRBD2 (6 bases). Germline lookup yields CDR1 SGHVS and CDR2 FQNEAQ. The CDR3 length is 14 residues. Trimming took 3 bases from V and 1 from J, leaving 10 bases between them. The CDR3 DNA sequence: TGTGCCAGCAGCTTGGGGGGTCCTTCCTACGAGCAGTACTTC. This codes for CASSLGGPSYEQYF.

The V call is TRBV5-6, the J call TRBJ1-2; 7 bases align to TRBD1. CDR1 SGHDT and CDR2 YYEEEE come from the germline V gene. V lost 3 bases and J lost 0; bases outside the gene matches: 8. This CDR3 is built from 16 residues. The CDR3 is CASSSRRDSTNYGYTF. The CDR3 bases are TGTGCCAGCAGCTCCCGCCGGGACAGCACTAACTATGGCTACACCTTC. Complete variable domain (other parts from reference TRBV5-6 and TRBJ1-2): DAGVTQSPTHLIKTRGQQVTLRCSPKSGHDTVSWYQQALGQGPQFIFQYYEEEERQRGNFPDRFSGHQFPNYSSELNVNALLLGDSALYLCASSSRRDSTNYGYTFGSGTRLTVV.

The V gene is TRBV30, the J gene TRBJ2-3; unclear D gene. Trimming stripped 1 base from V and 8 bases from J, with 4 bases between. CDR3 length: 10 amino acids. Germline CDR1 is GTSNPN and CDR2 is SVGIG (reference sequence). CDR3 sequence (DNA): TGTGCCTGGAGTGACAGTACGCAGTATTTT. Its protein product is CAWSDSTQYF.

Regarding this clone: The same CDR3 is also encoded by other DNA sequences in this sample. This rearrangement joins TRBV5-1 to TRBJ1-5; 7 bases agree with TRBD1. The ends lost 0 bases at V and 4 bases at J; junction bases unmatched: 4. The CDR3 runs 15 residues. Germline values: CDR1 SGHRS, CDR2 YFSETQ. In DNA form, the CDR3 reads TGCGCCAGCAGCTTGGAGGGGGCATCAAATCAGCCCCAGCATTTT. This sequence encodes CASSLEGASNQPQHF.

This chain connects TRBV2 to TRBJ2-2; possible D gene TRBD1, 8 bases. Trimming took 7 bases from V and 3 from J, leaving 15 bases between them. This CDR3 is built from 15 residues. Looked up from germline, CDR1 is SNHLY and CDR2 is FYNNEI. CDR3 loop: CASTPTGGDTGELFF. CDR3 DNA sequence: TGTGCCAGCACGCCCACAGGGGGGGACACCGGGGAGCTGTTTTTT.

The V and J genes are TRBV28 and TRBJ1-3, with TRBD1 matching 7 bases. The CDR3 runs 14 residues. The V and J ends lost 3 bases and 5 bases, in that order; junction bases with no gene match: 4. CDR1 is MDHEN and CDR2 is SYDVKM in the germline V gene. The DNA for the CDR3 is TGTGCCAGCAGTTTGGGGGACAGCCGAAACACCATATATTTT. Translating it yields CASSLGDSRNTIYF.

This clone was seen only a few times. The V gene is TRBV28, the J gene TRBJ1-3, with D maybe TRBD1 (5 bases). This CDR3 spans 16 amino acids. The V gene lost 5 bases and the J gene lost 1 base, with 15 bases spanning the gap. CDR1 MDHEN and CDR2 SYDVKM come from the germline V gene. The CDR3 DNA sequence: TGTGCCAGCAGTGCCCTGGGGCACTATTCTGGAAACACCATATATTTT. It yields the protein CASSALGHYSGNTIYF.

This clone was observed once. The rearrangement uses TRBV4-1 and TRBJ2-5; TRBD1 agrees at 8 bases. Germline loops: CDR1 MGHRA, CDR2 YSYEKL. This CDR3 contains 15 residues. V lost 0 bases to trimming and J lost 8 bases; unmatched junction nucleotides: 8. CDR3 in amino acids: CASSQDSGRGLTQYF. CDR3 nucleotide sequence: TGCGCCAGCAGCCAAGATAGTGGCAGGGGGCTTACCCAGTACTTC.

The chain carries TRBV9 and TRBJ1-2, with D perhaps TRBD1 (5 bases). In germline, CDR1 is SGDLS, CDR2 YYNGEE. The V end was cut by 3 bases, the J end by 1 base, with 13 bases between. The CDR3 sequence is 15 residues long. This CDR3 reads CASSDSTAFNYGYTF. In DNA form, the CDR3 reads TGTGCCAGCAGCGATTCGACAGCCTTTAACTATGGCTACACCTTC.

V and J are TRBV25-1 and TRBJ1-4; D might be TRBD1 (6 bases). The V and J ends lost 5 bases and 5 bases respectively, with 15 bases between them. The germline V gene has CDR1 MGHDK and CDR2 SYGVNS. This CDR3 region has 15 residues. In DNA form, the CDR3 reads TGTGCCAGCAGTCCGTTACAGGGACTAAATGAAAAACTGTTTTTT. This gives the protein CASSPLQGLNEKLFF.

The chain has TRBV7-2 and TRBJ2-3; 12 nucleotides align to TRBD1. Germline trimming cut 6 bases from V and 3 bases from J; bases unmatched to any gene: 10. The CDR3 spans 17 residues. Germline V gene data show CDR1 as SGHTA and CDR2 as FQGNSA. CDR3 sequence reads: CASRTGTGGSYTDTQYF. The CDR3 DNA sequence: TGTGCCAGCAGGACCGGGACAGGGGGCAGTTATACAGATACGCAGTATTTT.

The rearrangement links TRBV7-8 to TRBJ2-1; TRBD2 aligns across 7 bases. V trimming: 4 bases; J trimming: 6 bases; junction bases outside the gene matches: 6. The CDR3 contains 14 residues. CDR1 is SGHVS, CDR2 FQNEAQ, per germline. The CDR3, as DNA: TGTGCCAGCAGCTCAAGGACTAGACCCAATGAGCAGTTCTTC. As protein: CASSSRTRPNEQFF.

This chain connects TRBV28 to TRBJ2-7, with a possible D match to TRBD1 (6 bases). CDR1 and CDR2 from the germline V gene are MDHEN and SYDVKM. The CDR3 loop spans 12 amino acids. Deletions cut 2 bases from V and 6 bases from J, with 8 bases between. CDR3 sequence reads: CASSLIGGEQYF. For the CDR3, the DNA is TGTGCCAGCAGTTTAATAGGGGGCGAGCAGTACTTC.

The table lists this clone with a count of one. This sequence joins TRBV30 and TRBJ2-2; TRBD2 agrees at 9 bases. This CDR3 region has 17 residues. CDR1 is GTSNPN and CDR2 is SVGIG in the germline V gene (reference sequence). V trimming: 3 bases; J trimming: 1 base; junction bases outside the gene matches: 9. CDR3 sequence: CAWRPARLAENTGELFF. For the CDR3, the DNA is TGTGCCTGGAGACCCGCCCGACTAGCGGAGAACACCGGGGAGCTGTTTTTT.

CDR3 amino acids: CASSLSSTSGRLGEEQFF. Written as DNA, the CDR3 is TGTGCCAGCAGTTTAAGTAGTACTAGCGGGAGGCTGGGCGAGGAGCAGTTCTTC. V and J are TRBV27 and TRBJ2-1, with 12 bases lining up with TRBD2. Germline V gene data show CDR1 as MNHEY and CDR2 as SMNVEV (reference sequence). This CDR3 comprises 18 residues. Trimming removed 2 bases from V and 10 bases from J; junction bases left unmatched: 15.

The chain is built from TRBV29-1 and TRBJ2-3; 8 nucleotides line up with TRBD2. Trimming cost V 8 bases and J 3 bases; bases outside gene matches: 10. The CDR3 contains 14 residues. Per the germline V gene, CDR1 is SQVTM and CDR2 is ANQGSEA. CDR3 bases: TGCAGCTTCAGGCGGGGGGCCTTAACAGATACGCAGTATTTT. This translates into CSFRRGALTDTQYF.

The chain couples TRBV30 to TRBJ2-5; TRBD1 might be the D (5 bases). This CDR3 is 13 amino acids long. Trimming removed 4 bases at V and 4 bases at J, with 13 bases between. Germline-derived CDR1 and CDR2 are GTSNPN and SVGIG (reference sequence). The CDR3 here is CAWTTGAGETQYF. As DNA, the CDR3 is TGTGCCTGGACAACAGGTGCAGGAGAGACCCAGTACTTC.

The chain employs TRBV7-8 and TRBJ2-5; 9 nucleotides match TRBD1. The germline V gene encodes CDR1 SGHVS and CDR2 FQNEAQ. This CDR3 has 16 residues. V dropped 0 bases and J dropped 2; count of bases not matched to a gene: 4. The CDR3 loop reads CASSLAGTGPQETQYF. CDR3 nucleotides: TGTGCCAGCAGCTTAGCGGGGACAGGGCCTCAAGAGACCCAGTACTTC.